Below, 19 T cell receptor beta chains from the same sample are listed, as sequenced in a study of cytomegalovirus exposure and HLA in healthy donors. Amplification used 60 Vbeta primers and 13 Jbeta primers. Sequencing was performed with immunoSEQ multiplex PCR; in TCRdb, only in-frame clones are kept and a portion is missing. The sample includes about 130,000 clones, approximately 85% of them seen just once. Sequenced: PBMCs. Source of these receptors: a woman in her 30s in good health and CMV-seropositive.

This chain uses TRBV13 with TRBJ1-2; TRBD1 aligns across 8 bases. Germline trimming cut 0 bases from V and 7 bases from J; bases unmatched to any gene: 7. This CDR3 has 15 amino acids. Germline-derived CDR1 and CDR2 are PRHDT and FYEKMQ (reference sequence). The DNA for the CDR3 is TGTGCCAGCAGCTTAGGCGGACAGGGAGATCTTGGCTACACCTTC. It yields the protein CASSLGGQGDLGYTF.

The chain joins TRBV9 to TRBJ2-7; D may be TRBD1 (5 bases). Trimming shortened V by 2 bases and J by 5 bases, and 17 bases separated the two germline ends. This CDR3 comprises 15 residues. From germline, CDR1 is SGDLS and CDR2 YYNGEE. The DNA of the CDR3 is TGTGCCAGCAGCGTGGGGCTCTCCCTGATCGACGAGCAGTACTTC. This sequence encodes CASSVGLSLIDEQYF.

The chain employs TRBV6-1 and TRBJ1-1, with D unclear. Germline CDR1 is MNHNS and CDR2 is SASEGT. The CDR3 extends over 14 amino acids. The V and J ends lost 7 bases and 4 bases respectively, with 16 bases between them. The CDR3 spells CASNSWAYGTEAFF. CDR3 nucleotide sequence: TGTGCCAGCAACAGCTGGGCTTATGGCACTGAAGCTTTCTTT.

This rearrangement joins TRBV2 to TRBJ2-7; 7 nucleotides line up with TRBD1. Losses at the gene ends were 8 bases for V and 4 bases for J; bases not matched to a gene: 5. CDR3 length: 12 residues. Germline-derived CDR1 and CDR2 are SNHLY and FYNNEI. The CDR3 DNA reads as TGTGCCAGCGGGGGACAGCCGTACGAGCAGTACTTC. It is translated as CASGGQPYEQYF.

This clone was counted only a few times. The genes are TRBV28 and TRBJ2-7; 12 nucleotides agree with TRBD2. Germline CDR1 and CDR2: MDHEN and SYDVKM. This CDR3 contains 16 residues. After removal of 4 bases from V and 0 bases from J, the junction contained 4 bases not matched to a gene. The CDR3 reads CASSSPGLAGSYEQYF. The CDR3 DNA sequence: TGTGCCAGCAGTTCCCCGGGACTAGCGGGCTCCTACGAGCAGTACTTC.

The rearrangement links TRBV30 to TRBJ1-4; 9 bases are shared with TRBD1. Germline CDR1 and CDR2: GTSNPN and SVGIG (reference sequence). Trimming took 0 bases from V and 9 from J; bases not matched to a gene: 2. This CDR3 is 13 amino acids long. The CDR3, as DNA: TGTGCCTGGAGTGTACAGGGGGCTAAAAAACTGTTTTTT. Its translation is CAWSVQGAKKLFF.

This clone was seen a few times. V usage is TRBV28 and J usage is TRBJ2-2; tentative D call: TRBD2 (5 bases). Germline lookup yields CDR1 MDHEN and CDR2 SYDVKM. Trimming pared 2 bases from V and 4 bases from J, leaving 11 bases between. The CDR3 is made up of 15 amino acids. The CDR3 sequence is CASSLEGSVTGELFF. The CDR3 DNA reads TGTGCCAGCAGTTTAGAGGGTAGCGTCACCGGGGAGCTGTTTTTT. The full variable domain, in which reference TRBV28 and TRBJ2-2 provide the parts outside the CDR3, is DVKVTQSSRYLVKRTGEKVFLECVQDMDHENMFWYRQDPGLGLRLIYFSYDVKMKEKGDIPEGYSVSREKKERFSLILESASTNQTSMYLCASSLEGSVTGELFFGEGSRLTVL.

The chain's CDR3 is CASSVVGLADLGSQFF. The CDR3 nucleotides read TGTGCCAGCAGCGTAGTGGGACTAGCGGATTTGGGTTCACAGTTCTTC. The J gene is TRBJ2-1, the V gene TRBV9; 11 bases are a match to TRBD2. V dropped 0 bases and J dropped 13; count of bases not matched to a gene: 12. The V gene's germline CDR1 is SGDLS and CDR2 YYNGEE. This CDR3 spans 16 amino acids. Full variable domain (remainder filled in from reference TRBV9 and TRBJ2-1): DSGVTQTPKHLITATGQRVTLRCSPRSGDLSVYWYQQSLDQGLQFLIQYYNGEERAKGNILERFSAQQFPDLHSELNLSSLELGDSALYFCASSVVGLADLGSQFFGPGTRLTVL.

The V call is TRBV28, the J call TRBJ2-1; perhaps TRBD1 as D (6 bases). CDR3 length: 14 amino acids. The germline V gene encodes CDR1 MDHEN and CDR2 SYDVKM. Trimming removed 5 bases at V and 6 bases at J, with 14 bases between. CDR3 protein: CASSNRVYPNEQFF. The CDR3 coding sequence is TGTGCCAGCAGTAACAGGGTTTACCCCAATGAGCAGTTCTTC.

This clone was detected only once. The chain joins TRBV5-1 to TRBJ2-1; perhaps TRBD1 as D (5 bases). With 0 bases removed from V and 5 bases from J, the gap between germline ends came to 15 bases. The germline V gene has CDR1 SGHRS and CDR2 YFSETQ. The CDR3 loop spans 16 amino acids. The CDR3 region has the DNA TGCGCCAGCAGCTTGGAGGGGTCAGTTGGCGACAATGAGCAGTTCTTC. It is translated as CASSLEGSVGDNEQFF.

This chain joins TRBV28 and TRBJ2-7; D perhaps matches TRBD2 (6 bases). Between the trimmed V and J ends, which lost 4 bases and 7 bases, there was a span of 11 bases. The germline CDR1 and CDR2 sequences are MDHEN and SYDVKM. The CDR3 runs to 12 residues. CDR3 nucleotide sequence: TGTGCCAGCAGTTCCCCGGCGGGGGAGCAGTACTTC. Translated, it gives CASSSPAGEQYF. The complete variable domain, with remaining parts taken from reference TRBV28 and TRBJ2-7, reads DVKVTQSSRYLVKRTGEKVFLECVQDMDHENMFWYRQDPGLGLRLIYFSYDVKMKEKGDIPEGYSVSREKKERFSLILESASTNQTSMYLCASSSPAGEQYFGPGTRLTVT.

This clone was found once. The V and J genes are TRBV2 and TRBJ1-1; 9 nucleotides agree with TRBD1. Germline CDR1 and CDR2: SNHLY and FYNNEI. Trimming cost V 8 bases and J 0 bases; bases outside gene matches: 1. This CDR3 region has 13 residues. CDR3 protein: CASRTGVNTEAFF. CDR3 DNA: TGTGCCAGCCGGACAGGGGTGAACACTGAAGCTTTCTTT. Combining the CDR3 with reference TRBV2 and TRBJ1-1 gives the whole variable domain EPEVTQTPSHQVTQMGQEVILRCVPISNHLYFYWYRQILGQKVEFLVSFYNNEISEKSEIFDDQFSVERPDGSNFTLKIRSTKLEDSAMYFCASRTGVNTEAFFGQGTRLTVV.

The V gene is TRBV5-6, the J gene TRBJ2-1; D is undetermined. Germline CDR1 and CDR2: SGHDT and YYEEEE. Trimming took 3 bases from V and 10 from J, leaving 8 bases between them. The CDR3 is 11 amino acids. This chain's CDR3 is CASSSDSEQFF. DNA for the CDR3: TGTGCCAGCAGCTCAGACTCCGAGCAGTTCTTC.

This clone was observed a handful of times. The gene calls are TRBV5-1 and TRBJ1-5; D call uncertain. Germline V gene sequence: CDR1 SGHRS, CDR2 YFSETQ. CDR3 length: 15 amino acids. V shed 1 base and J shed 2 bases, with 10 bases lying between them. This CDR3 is CASSLSAGGNQPQHF. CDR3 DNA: TGCGCCAGCAGCTTGTCAGCAGGTGGCAATCAGCCCCAGCATTTT.

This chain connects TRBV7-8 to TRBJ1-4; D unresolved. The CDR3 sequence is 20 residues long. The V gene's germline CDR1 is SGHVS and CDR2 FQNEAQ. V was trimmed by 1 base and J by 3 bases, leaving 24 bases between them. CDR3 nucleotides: TGTGCCAGCAGCTTAGGTGTGGTGAGAGGCCCGAGGCGGTCTAATGAAAAACTGTTTTTT. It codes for CASSLGVVRGPRRSNEKLFF.

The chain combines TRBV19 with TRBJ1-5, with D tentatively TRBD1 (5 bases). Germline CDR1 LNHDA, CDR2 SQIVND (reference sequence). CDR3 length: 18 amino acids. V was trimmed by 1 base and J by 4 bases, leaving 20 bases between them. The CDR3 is CASSIVGGEKWGNQPQHF. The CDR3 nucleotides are TGTGCCAGTAGTATAGTTGGGGGGGAAAAGTGGGGAAATCAGCCCCAGCATTTT.

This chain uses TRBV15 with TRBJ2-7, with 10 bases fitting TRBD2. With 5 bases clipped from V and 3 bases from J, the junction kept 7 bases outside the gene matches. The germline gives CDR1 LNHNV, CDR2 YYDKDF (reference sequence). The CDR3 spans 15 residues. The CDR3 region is CATSSGLADHYEQYF. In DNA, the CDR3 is TGTGCCACCAGCTCCGGACTAGCGGACCACTACGAGCAGTACTTC.

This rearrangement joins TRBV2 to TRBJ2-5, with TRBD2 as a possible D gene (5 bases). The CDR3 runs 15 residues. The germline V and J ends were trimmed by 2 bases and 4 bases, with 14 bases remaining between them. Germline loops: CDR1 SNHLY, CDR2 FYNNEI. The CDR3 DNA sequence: TGTGCCAGCAGTGAACGTAGAGGGAGAGGAGAGACCCAGTACTTC. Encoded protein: CASSERRGRGETQYF.

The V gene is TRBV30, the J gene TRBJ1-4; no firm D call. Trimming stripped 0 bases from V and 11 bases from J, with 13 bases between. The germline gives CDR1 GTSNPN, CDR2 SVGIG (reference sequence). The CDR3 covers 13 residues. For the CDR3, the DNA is TGTGCCTGGAGTGTGGCGGGAGTATCGAAACTGTTTTTT. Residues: CAWSVAGVSKLFF.